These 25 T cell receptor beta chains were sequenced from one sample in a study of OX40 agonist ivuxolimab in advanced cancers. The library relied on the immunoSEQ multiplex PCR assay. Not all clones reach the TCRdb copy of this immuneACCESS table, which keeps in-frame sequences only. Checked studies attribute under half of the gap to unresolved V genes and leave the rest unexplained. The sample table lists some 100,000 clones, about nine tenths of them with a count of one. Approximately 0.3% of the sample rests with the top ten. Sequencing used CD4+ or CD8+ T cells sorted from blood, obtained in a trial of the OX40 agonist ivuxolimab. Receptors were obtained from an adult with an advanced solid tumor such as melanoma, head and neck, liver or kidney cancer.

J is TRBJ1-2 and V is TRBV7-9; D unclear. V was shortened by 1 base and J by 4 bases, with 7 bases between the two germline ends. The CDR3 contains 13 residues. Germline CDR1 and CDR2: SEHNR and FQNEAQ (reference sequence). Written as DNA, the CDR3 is TGTGCCAGCAGCTTAGAGGACCTCTATGGCTACACCTTC. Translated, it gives CASSLEDLYGYTF.

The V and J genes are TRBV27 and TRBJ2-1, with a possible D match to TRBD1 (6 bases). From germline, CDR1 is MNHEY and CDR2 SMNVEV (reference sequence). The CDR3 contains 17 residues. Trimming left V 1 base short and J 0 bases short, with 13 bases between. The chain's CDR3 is CASSLWTGGGSYNEQFF. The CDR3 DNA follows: TGTGCCAGCAGTTTATGGACTGGGGGCGGCTCCTACAATGAGCAGTTCTTC.

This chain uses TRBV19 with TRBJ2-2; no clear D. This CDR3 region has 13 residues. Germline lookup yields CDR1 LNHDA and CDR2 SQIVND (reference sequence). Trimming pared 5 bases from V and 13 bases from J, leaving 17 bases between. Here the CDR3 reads CASSSVLTGWLFF. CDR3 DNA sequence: TGTGCCAGTAGTTCGGTCCTTACCGGGTGGCTGTTTTTT.

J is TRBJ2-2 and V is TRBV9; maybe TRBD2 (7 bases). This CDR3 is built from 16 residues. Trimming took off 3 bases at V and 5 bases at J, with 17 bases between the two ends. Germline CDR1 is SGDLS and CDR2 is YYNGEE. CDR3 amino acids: CASSAPDGGRTGELFF. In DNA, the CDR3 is TGTGCCAGCAGCGCGCCGGACGGGGGGCGTACCGGGGAGCTGTTTTTT. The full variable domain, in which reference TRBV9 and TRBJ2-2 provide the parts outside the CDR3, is DSGVTQTPKHLITATGQRVTLRCSPRSGDLSVYWYQQSLDQGLQFLIQYYNGEERAKGNILERFSAQQFPDLHSELNLSSLELGDSALYFCASSAPDGGRTGELFFGEGSRLTVL.

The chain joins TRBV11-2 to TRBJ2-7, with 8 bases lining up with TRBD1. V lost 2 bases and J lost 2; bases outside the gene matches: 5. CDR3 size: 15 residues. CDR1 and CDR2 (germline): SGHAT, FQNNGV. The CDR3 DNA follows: TGTGCCAGCAGCTTAACAGACAGGGGACCCTACGAGCAGTACTTC. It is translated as CASSLTDRGPYEQYF.

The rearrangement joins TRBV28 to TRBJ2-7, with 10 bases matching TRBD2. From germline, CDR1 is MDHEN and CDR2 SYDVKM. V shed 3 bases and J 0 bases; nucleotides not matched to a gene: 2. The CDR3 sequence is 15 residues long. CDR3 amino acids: CASSLASGGSYEQYF. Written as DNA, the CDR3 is TGTGCCAGCAGTTTGGCTAGCGGGGGCTCCTACGAGCAGTACTTC. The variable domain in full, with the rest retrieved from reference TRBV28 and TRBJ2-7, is DVKVTQSSRYLVKRTGEKVFLECVQDMDHENMFWYRQDPGLGLRLIYFSYDVKMKEKGDIPEGYSVSREKKERFSLILESASTNQTSMYLCASSLASGGSYEQYFGPGTRLTVT.

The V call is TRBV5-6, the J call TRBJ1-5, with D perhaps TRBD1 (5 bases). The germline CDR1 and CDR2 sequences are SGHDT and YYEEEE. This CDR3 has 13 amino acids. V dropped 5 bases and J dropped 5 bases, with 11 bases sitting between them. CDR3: CASSERGYQPQHF. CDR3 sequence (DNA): TGTGCCAGCAGTGAGCGGGGCTATCAGCCCCAGCATTTT.

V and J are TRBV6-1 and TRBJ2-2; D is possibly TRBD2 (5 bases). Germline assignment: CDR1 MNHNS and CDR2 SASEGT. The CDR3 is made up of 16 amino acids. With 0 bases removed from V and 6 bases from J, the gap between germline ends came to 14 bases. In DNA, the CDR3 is TGTGCCAGCAGTGAAGCGGGCGGATGGACTTCCGGGGAGCTGTTTTTT. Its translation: CASSEAGGWTSGELFF.

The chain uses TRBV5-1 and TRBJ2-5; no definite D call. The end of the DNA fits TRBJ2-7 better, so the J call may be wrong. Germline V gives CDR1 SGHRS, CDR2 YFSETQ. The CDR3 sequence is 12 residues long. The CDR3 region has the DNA TGCGCCAGCAGCTTGGATCTCTACGAGCAGTACTTC. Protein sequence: CASSLDLYEQYF.

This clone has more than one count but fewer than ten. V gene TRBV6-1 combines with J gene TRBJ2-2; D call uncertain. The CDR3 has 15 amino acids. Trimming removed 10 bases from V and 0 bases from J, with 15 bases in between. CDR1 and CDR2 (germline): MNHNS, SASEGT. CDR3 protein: CATTTGRPNTGELFF. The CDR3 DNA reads TGTGCCACCACGACCGGACGCCCGAACACCGGGGAGCTGTTTTTT.

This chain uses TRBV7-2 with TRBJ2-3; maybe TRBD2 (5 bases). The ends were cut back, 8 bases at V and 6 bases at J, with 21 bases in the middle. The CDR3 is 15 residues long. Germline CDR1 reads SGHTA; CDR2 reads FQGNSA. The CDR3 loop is CASALERSTGDTQYF. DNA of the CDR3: TGTGCCAGCGCTCTAGAGCGGTCAACGGGGGATACGCAGTATTTT. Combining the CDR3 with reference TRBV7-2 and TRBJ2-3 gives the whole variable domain GAGVSQSPSNKVTEKGKDVELRCDPISGHTALYWYRQSLGQGLEFLIYFQGNSAPDKSGLPSDRFSAERTGGSVSTLTIQRTQQEDSAVYLCASALERSTGDTQYFGPGTRLTVL.

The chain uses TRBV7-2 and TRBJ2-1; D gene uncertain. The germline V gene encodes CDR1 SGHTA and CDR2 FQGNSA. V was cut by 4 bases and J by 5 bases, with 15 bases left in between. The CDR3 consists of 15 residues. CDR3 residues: CASSSSPTPNNEQFF. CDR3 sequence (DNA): TGTGCCAGCAGCTCTTCCCCTACCCCTAACAATGAGCAGTTCTTC.

DNA for the CDR3: TGTGCCAGCAGTCTTGGGACAGGGGGGGCCGAGCAGTACTTC. It specifies CASSLGTGGAEQYF. The gene calls are TRBV7-2 and TRBJ2-7; 11 nucleotides line up with TRBD1. The CDR3 has 14 residues. Per germline, CDR1 SGHTA and CDR2 FQGNSA. The V gene end was trimmed by 6 bases and the J gene end by 6 bases; junction bases not matched to a gene: 7.

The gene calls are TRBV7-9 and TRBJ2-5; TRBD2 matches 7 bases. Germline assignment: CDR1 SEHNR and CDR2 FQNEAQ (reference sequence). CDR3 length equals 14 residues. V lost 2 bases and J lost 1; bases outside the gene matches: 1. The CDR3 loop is CASSLTSAQETQYF. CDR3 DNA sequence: TGTGCCAGCAGCTTAACTAGCGCCCAAGAGACCCAGTACTTC. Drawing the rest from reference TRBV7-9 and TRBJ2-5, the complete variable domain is DTGVSQNPRHKITKRGQNVTFRCDPISEHNRLYWYRQTLGQGPEFLTYFQNEAQLEKSRLLSDRFSAERPKGSFSTLEIQRTEQGDSAMYLCASSLTSAQETQYFGPGTRLLVL.

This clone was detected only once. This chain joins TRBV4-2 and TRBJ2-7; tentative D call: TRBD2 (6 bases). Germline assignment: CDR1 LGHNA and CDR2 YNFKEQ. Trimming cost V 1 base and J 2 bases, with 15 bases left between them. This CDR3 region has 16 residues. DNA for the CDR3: TGTGCCAGCAGCCAAGGGGTGGGGACTGCAGCCTACGAGCAGTACTTC. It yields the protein CASSQGVGTAAYEQYF.

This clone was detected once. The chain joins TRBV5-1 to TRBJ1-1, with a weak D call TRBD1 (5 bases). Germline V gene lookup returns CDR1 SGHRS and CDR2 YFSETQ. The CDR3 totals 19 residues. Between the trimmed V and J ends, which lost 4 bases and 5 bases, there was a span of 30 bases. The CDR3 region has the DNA TGCGCCAGCAGCGATCAAGGTCTCCGCGGCAGGGTAAGAAATACTGAAGCTTTCTTT. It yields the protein CASSDQGLRGRVRNTEAFF.

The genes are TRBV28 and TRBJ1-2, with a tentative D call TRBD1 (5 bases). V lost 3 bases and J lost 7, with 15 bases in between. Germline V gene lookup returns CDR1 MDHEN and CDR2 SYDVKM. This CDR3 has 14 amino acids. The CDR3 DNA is TGTGCCAGCAGTTTGTTAGGGGCACACAGTGGCTACACCTTC. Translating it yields CASSLLGAHSGYTF.

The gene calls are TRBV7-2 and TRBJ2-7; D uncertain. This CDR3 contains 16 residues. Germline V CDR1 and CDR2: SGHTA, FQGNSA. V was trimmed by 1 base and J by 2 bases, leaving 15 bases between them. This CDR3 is CASSLGVPLNTYEQYF. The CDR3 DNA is TGTGCCAGCAGCTTAGGCGTACCCTTAAATACCTACGAGCAGTACTTC.

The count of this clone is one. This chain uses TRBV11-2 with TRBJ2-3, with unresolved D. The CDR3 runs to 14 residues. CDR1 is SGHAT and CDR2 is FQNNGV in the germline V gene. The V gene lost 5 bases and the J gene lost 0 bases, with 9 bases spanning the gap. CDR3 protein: CASSVRVSTDTQYF. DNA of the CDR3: TGTGCCAGCAGCGTCCGTGTTAGCACAGATACGCAGTATTTT. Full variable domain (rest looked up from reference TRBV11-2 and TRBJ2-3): EAGVAQSPRYKIIEKRQSVAFWCNPISGHATLYWYQQILGQGPKLLIQFQNNGVVDDSQLPKDRFSAERLKGVDSTLKIQPAKLEDSAVYLCASSVRVSTDTQYFGPGTRLTVL.

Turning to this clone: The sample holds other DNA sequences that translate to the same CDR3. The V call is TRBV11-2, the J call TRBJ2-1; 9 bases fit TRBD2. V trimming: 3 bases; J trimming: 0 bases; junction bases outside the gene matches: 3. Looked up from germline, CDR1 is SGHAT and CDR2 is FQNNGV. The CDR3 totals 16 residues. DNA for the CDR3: TGTGCCAGCAGCTTCTTAGCGGGAGTCTCCTACAATGAGCAGTTCTTC. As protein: CASSFLAGVSYNEQFF.

CDR3 nucleotides: TGTGCCAGTACTTCCGGGACAACTGGAAACACCATATATTTT. This sequence encodes CASTSGTTGNTIYF. The chain joins TRBV19 to TRBJ1-3; possibly TRBD1 for D (6 bases). V lost 7 bases, J lost 2 bases, and 12 bases lay in between. The CDR3 length is 14 residues. From germline, CDR1 is LNHDA and CDR2 SQIVND (reference sequence).

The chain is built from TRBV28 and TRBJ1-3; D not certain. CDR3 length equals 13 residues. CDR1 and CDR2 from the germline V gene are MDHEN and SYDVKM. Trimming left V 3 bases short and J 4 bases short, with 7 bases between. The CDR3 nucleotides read TGTGCCAGCAGTTTTGAAGGAGGAAACACCATATATTTT. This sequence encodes CASSFEGGNTIYF.

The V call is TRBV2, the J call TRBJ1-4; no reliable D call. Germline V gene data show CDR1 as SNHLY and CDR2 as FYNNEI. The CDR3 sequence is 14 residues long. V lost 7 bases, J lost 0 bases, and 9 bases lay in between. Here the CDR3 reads CASKRAATNEKLFF. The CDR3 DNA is TGTGCCAGCAAGCGGGCAGCAACTAATGAAAAACTGTTTTTT.

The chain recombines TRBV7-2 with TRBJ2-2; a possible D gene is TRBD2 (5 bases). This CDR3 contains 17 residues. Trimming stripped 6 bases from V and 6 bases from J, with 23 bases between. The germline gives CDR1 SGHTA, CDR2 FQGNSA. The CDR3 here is CASRTDGLAVLAGELFF. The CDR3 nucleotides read TGTGCCAGCAGGACCGACGGGCTAGCTGTTTTGGCCGGGGAGCTGTTTTTT.

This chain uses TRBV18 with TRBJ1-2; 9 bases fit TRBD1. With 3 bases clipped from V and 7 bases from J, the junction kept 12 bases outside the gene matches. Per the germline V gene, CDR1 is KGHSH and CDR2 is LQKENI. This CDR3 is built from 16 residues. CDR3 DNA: TGTGCCAGCTCACCCGATATAGGGGACAGGGCCTTTGGCTACACCTTC. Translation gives CASSPDIGDRAFGYTF.